This TCR beta chain was captured by sequencing in a study of blood T cell repertoires in COVID-19. About the research overall: Whether acute or convalescent, the COVID-19 samples came from the United States, Italy and Spain. PBMCs, B-cell-depleted T cells, or T cells provided the cDNA or gDNA that made up the material.

Source study methods: Estimates of nucleated cell counts were drawn from the amplification of reference gene primers. Using immunoSEQ multiplex PCR, the repertoire was profiled, and TCRdb retains in-frame clones only, with some absent. The V and J calls and clone size are taken from that table; D and trimming were inferred from the DNA. The sample includes roughly 91,000 clones, about four fifths of them seen just once. Trimming left V 3 bases short and J 2 bases short, with 17 bases between. The CDR3 runs to 16 residues. Germline V CDR1 and CDR2: SGHKS, YYEKEE (reference sequence). The specimen was peripheral blood. This clonotype was sampled from a woman over 75 with acute or convalescent COVID-19. The chain combines TRBV5-5 with TRBJ2-5; D perhaps matches TRBD1 (5 bases). The CDR3, as DNA: TGTGCCAGCAGCTCGTTCTTGGGGCATGGGCAAGAGACCCAGTACTTC. Translating gives CASSSFLGHGQETQYF.